The 32 T cell receptor beta chains below come from one sample, sequenced in a study of T-cell memory formation after mild COVID-19. TCRdb called the 5' RACE reads again in MiXCR, with one record for every CDR3 protein. The sample shows some 330,000 distinct CDR3 sequences, roughly 21% of them seen only once. The sample comprised PBMCs or a T cell subset sorted from them (not recorded which). The receptors here all came from an adult woman who had mild COVID-19 (a few samples of this study predate the infection). Cell type and time point are not known.

This clonotype was recorded at least ten times. The chain has TRBV7-9 and TRBJ2-5, with D possibly TRBD2 on 5 matching bases. The length of the CDR3 is 12 residues. Germline CDR1 and CDR2: SEHNR and FQNEAQ (reference sequence). Between the trimmed V and J ends, which lost 1 base and 7 bases, there was a span of 7 bases. CDR3 coding DNA: TGTGCCAGCAGCTTAGAGGCGGGGACCCAGTACTTC. The encoded protein is CASSLEAGTQYF.

The V and J genes are TRBV29-1 and TRBJ1-1, with TRBD1 matching 8 bases. This CDR3 spans 13 amino acids. The trim removed 5 bases at V and 2 bases at J, leaving 4 bases unmatched. Per the germline V gene, CDR1 is SQVTM and CDR2 is ANQGSEA. CDR3 nucleotides: TGCAGCGTTAAAGGACAGGGTAACACTGAAGCTTTCTTT. This translates into CSVKGQGNTEAFF.

This clonotype was detected a few times. The chain uses TRBV10-3 and TRBJ1-2, with D perhaps TRBD1 (5 bases). The length of the CDR3 is 15 residues. The V end was cut by 6 bases, the J end by 1 base, with 15 bases between. Germline lookup yields CDR1 ENHRY and CDR2 SYGVKD. CDR3 in amino acids: CAISQTVTDNYGYTF. The CDR3 region has the DNA TGTGCCATCAGCCAGACAGTGACGGATAACTATGGCTACACCTTC.

This clonotype was observed a few times. This sequence joins TRBV27 and TRBJ1-1, with D perhaps matching TRBD1 (5 bases). V was shortened by 3 bases and J by 6 bases, with 11 bases between the two germline ends. There are 13 residues in the CDR3. Germline lookup yields CDR1 MNHEY and CDR2 SMNVEV (reference sequence). Here the CDR3 DNA reads TGTGCCAGCAGTTTTGTGGGGGTCCCTGAAGCTTTCTTT. Translation: CASSFVGVPEAFF.

This clonotype was seen only a few times. The chain employs TRBV7-2 and TRBJ1-6; unclear D gene. CDR1 and CDR2 from the germline V gene are SGHTA and FQGNSA. V lost 7 bases and J 9 bases, leaving 7 bases between the germline ends. This CDR3 spans 11 amino acids. The CDR3 is CASTSGSPLHF. CDR3 DNA: TGTGCCAGCACCTCGGGTTCACCCCTCCACTTT.

This clonotype was found a few times. The rearrangement links TRBV29-1 to TRBJ1-2, with 10 bases aligning to TRBD1. V gave up 7 bases and J gave up 2 bases; unmatched junction bases: 7. The germline gives CDR1 SQVTM, CDR2 ANQGSEA. The CDR3 has 14 residues. CDR3 nucleotides: TGCAGCGCACAGACAGGGGGCCAGAACTATGGCTACACCTTC. Its protein is CSAQTGGQNYGYTF.

This chain uses TRBV27 with TRBJ1-2; D gene uncertain. The CDR3 extends over 13 amino acids. Between the trimmed V and J ends, which lost 1 base and 2 bases, there was a span of 5 bases. Germline CDR1 MNHEY, CDR2 SMNVEV (reference sequence). The CDR3 DNA sequence: TGTGCCAGCAGTTTATATCAGAACTATGGCTACACCTTC. It yields the protein CASSLYQNYGYTF.

The gene calls are TRBV2 and TRBJ2-7, with D perhaps matching TRBD1 (5 bases). This CDR3 contains 18 residues. Looked up from germline, CDR1 is SNHLY and CDR2 is FYNNEI. Trimming cost V 2 bases and J 0 bases, with 20 bases left between them. The chain's CDR3 is CASSETVEQQATSYEQYF. The CDR3, as DNA: TGTGCCAGCAGTGAAACGGTTGAGCAACAGGCCACCTCCTACGAGCAGTACTTC.

This clonotype occurred a few times. This rearrangement joins TRBV7-6 to TRBJ2-1, with D possibly being TRBD1 or TRBD2 (6 bases each). CDR3 length: 15 amino acids. Looked up from germline, CDR1 is SGHVS and CDR2 is FNYEAQ. Trimming shortened V by 8 bases and J by 2 bases, and 16 bases separated the two germline ends. The chain's CDR3 is CASGLRGGTYNEQFF. CDR3 DNA sequence: TGTGCCAGCGGGCTCAGGGGAGGAACCTACAATGAGCAGTTCTTC. Full variable domain (rest looked up from reference TRBV7-6 and TRBJ2-1): GAGVSQSPRYKVTKRGQDVALRCDPISGHVSLYWYRQALGQGPEFLTYFNYEAQQDKSGLPNDRFSAERPEGSISTLTIQRTEQRDSAMYRCASGLRGGTYNEQFFGPGTRLTVL.

The genes are TRBV5-1 and TRBJ2-2; D gene unclear. This CDR3 contains 14 residues. Germline values: CDR1 SGHRS, CDR2 YFSETQ. V lost 3 bases and J 3 bases, leaving 9 bases between the germline ends. The CDR3 nucleotides read TGCGCCAGCAGCTACTCTGACGACACCGGGGAGCTGTTTTTT. Its protein product is CASSYSDDTGELFF. Complete variable domain (other parts from reference TRBV5-1 and TRBJ2-2): KAGVTQTPRYLIKTRGQQVTLSCSPISGHRSVSWYQQTPGQGLQFLFEYFSETQRNKGNFPGRFSGRQFSNSRSEMNVSTLELGDSALYLCASSYSDDTGELFFGEGSRLTVL.

The table lists this clonotype with a few counts. The CDR3 DNA follows: TGTGCCAGCAGCTTAGTGCAGGCCACCTATGGCTACACCTTC. This translates into CASSLVQATYGYTF. The J gene is TRBJ1-2, the V gene TRBV7-2; D gene unclear. Germline loops: CDR1 SGHTA, CDR2 FQGNSA. V shed 1 base and J shed 4 bases, with 10 bases lying between them. There are 14 residues in the CDR3.

This clonotype was recorded a few times. V gene TRBV7-2 combines with J gene TRBJ2-6; 9 bases are shared with TRBD2. Losses at the gene ends were 8 bases for V and 2 bases for J; bases not matched to a gene: 10. The CDR3 extends over 17 amino acids. CDR1 SGHTA and CDR2 FQGNSA come from the germline V gene. CDR3 in DNA: TGTGCCAGCTCCCTGCGCGGGGGGGCCACTGGGGCCAACGTCCTGACTTTC. Its protein is CASSLRGGATGANVLTF.

The chain employs TRBV9 and TRBJ2-1; D is perhaps TRBD1 (7 bases). Germline V CDR1 and CDR2: SGDLS, YYNGEE. This CDR3 is 14 amino acids long. Trimming took off 3 bases at V and 7 bases at J, with 14 bases between the two ends. The DNA for the CDR3 is TGTGCCAGCAGCGCCCCAGGGGGGTGGAATGAGCAGTTCTTC. Translated: CASSAPGGWNEQFF.

The V call is TRBV6-5, the J call TRBJ1-1; D perhaps matches TRBD1 (6 bases). The CDR3 totals 15 residues. V lost 0 bases, J lost 0 bases, and 8 bases lay in between. Germline V gene data show CDR1 as MNHEY and CDR2 as SVGAGI. CDR3 amino acids: CASSYSGGMNTEAFF. The CDR3 coding sequence is TGTGCCAGCAGTTACTCAGGGGGGATGAACACTGAAGCTTTCTTT.

This chain uses TRBV6-2 or TRBV6-3 with TRBJ2-7, with D uncertain. CDR3 size: 12 residues. The germline V gene has CDR1 MNHEY and CDR2 SVGEGT. V was pared by 2 bases and J by 4 bases, with 6 bases between. The CDR3 reads CASSYEVYEQYF. Here the CDR3 DNA reads TGTGCCAGCAGTTACGAGGTATACGAGCAGTACTTC.

At least ten counts were recorded for this clonotype. The chain recombines TRBV20-1 with TRBJ2-1; 12 nucleotides align to TRBD2. The V gene end was trimmed by 5 bases and the J gene end by 8 bases; junction bases not matched to a gene: 13. Germline CDR1 reads DFQATT; CDR2 reads SNEGSKA (reference sequence). The length of the CDR3 is 16 residues. The CDR3 DNA is TGCAGTGCTTCCCGGCTAGCGGGAGGGCCGATCGATGAGCAGTTCTTC. Amino acids: CSASRLAGGPIDEQFF.

This clonotype was detected only a few times. The DNA of the CDR3 is TGTGCCAGCAGCTCCACGTCGACCCGGCTGAACACTGAAGCTTTCTTT. Translated: CASSSTSTRLNTEAFF. The rearrangement links TRBV7-2 to TRBJ1-1; D gene uncertain. CDR1 SGHTA and CDR2 FQGNSA come from the germline V gene. Trimming pared 4 bases from V and 0 bases from J, leaving 15 bases between. The CDR3 is 16 residues long.

The rearrangement uses TRBV27 and TRBJ1-1; TRBD1 might be the D (6 bases). V dropped 4 bases and J dropped 4 bases, with 16 bases sitting between them. CDR3 length: 15 residues. The germline V gene has CDR1 MNHEY and CDR2 SMNVEV (reference sequence). The CDR3 nucleotides are TGTGCCAGCAGTTGGCCGGGACAAGGACGCACTGAAGCTTTCTTT. Protein sequence: CASSWPGQGRTEAFF.

This clonotype showed up just a few times. This chain joins TRBV6-5 and TRBJ2-7; 7 bases fit TRBD2. The CDR3 is 16 residues long. The ends lost 6 bases at V and 4 bases at J; junction bases unmatched: 15. The V gene's germline CDR1 is MNHEY and CDR2 SVGAGI. CDR3 loop: CASRDPRGVRRYEQYF. CDR3 bases: TGTGCCAGCAGAGACCCCCGGGGGGTGAGACGGTACGAGCAGTACTTC.

The chain links TRBV9 to TRBJ2-3, with 7 bases lining up with TRBD2. CDR1 and CDR2 from the germline V gene are SGDLS and YYNGEE. The V gene end was trimmed by 4 bases and the J gene end by 2 bases; junction bases not matched to a gene: 16. The CDR3 is 18 amino acids. This CDR3 is CASSHHFSVRGVTDTQYF. The DNA for the CDR3 is TGTGCCAGCAGCCACCACTTCTCTGTTCGGGGGGTCACAGATACGCAGTATTTT.

The V call is TRBV6-5, the J call TRBJ1-2; D is perhaps TRBD1 (5 bases). The V end lost 0 bases, the J end lost 4 bases, and 12 bases lay between the germline ends. There are 15 residues in the CDR3. CDR1 is MNHEY, CDR2 SVGAGI, per germline. The CDR3 protein is CASSYSGVDGYGYTF. The CDR3 bases are TGTGCCAGCAGTTACTCAGGGGTGGATGGCTATGGCTACACCTTC.

The V and J genes are TRBV20-1 and TRBJ1-5, with 8 bases identical to TRBD1. The CDR3 contains 14 residues. Per the germline V gene, CDR1 is DFQATT and CDR2 is SNEGSKA (reference sequence). Unmatched junction bases numbered 7, after V lost 3 bases and J lost 6 bases. The CDR3 loop reads CSARAGGASQPQHF. CDR3 bases: TGCAGTGCTAGGGCAGGGGGCGCTTCTCAGCCCCAGCATTTT.

This clonotype was seen a handful of times. The chain employs TRBV3-1 and TRBJ2-5; possibly TRBD1 for D (6 bases). Germline CDR1 and CDR2: LGHDT and YNNKEL (reference sequence). V gave up 1 base and J gave up 2 bases, with 11 bases separating them. The CDR3 extends over 15 amino acids. CDR3 DNA sequence: TGTGCCAGCAGCCAAGGGCAGGGGCCTCAAGAGACCCAGTACTTC. Its protein is CASSQGQGPQETQYF.

The genes are TRBV5-1 and TRBJ2-3; D gene unclear. CDR3 size: 13 residues. The germline V gene encodes CDR1 SGHRS and CDR2 YFSETQ. The V end lost 4 bases, the J end lost 2 bases, and 8 bases lay between the germline ends. The CDR3 sequence: CASSVGFTDTQYF. CDR3 in DNA: TGCGCCAGCAGCGTCGGATTCACAGATACGCAGTATTTT.

This clonotype was recorded a few times. At one boundary the junction diverges from the germline segment, which might be a read error. This chain links TRBV7-7 with TRBJ2-1, with D maybe TRBD1 (5 bases). The CDR3 length is 14 residues. CDR1 and CDR2 from the germline V gene are SSHAT and FNYEAQ (reference sequence). This chain's CDR3 is CASSRREGGNEQFF. The CDR3 nucleotides are TGTGCTAGCAGCCGCAGGGAAGGTGGGAATGAGCAGTTCTTC. Together with reference TRBV7-7 and TRBJ2-1, the CDR3 gives the full variable domain: GAGVSQSPRYKVTKRGQDVTLRCDPISSHATLYWYQQALGQGPEFLTYFNYEAQPDKSGLPSDRFSAERPEGSISTLTIQRTEQRDSAMYRCASSRREGGNEQFFGPGTRLTVL.

The chain employs TRBV20-1 and TRBJ2-2, with a possible D match to TRBD2 (6 bases). V lost 3 bases to trimming and J lost 2 bases, with 13 bases between them. The CDR3 extends over 15 amino acids. Germline V gene data show CDR1 as DFQATT and CDR2 as SNEGSKA (reference sequence). The CDR3 region is CSASGGLGNTGELFF. In DNA, the CDR3 is TGCAGTGCTAGCGGGGGTCTCGGAAACACCGGGGAGCTGTTTTTT.

This sequence joins TRBV24-1 and TRBJ2-5; TRBD2 might be the D (5 bases). Trimming took off 5 bases at V and 5 bases at J, with 17 bases between the two ends. The germline V gene encodes CDR1 KGHDR and CDR2 SFDVKD. CDR3 size: 15 residues. This CDR3 is CATSVSLGHRETQYF. CDR3 nucleotide sequence: TGTGCCACCAGTGTATCACTAGGGCATCGGGAGACCCAGTACTTC.

The rearrangement links TRBV20-1 to TRBJ2-3, with D perhaps matching TRBD1 or TRBD2 (6 bases each). Germline CDR1 and CDR2: DFQATT and SNEGSKA (reference sequence). The CDR3 is made up of 15 amino acids. V was cut by 4 bases and J by 4 bases, with 18 bases left in between. This CDR3 reads CSATASGAGSDTQYF. DNA of the CDR3: TGCAGTGCTACCGCCTCGGGGGCCGGATCAGATACGCAGTATTTT.

The chain carries TRBV3-1 and TRBJ1-2; 7 bases are shared with TRBD1. Germline lookup yields CDR1 LGHDT and CDR2 YNNKEL (reference sequence). This CDR3 spans 14 amino acids. V was clipped by 6 bases and J by 4 bases; unmatched bases: 8. The DNA for the CDR3 is TGTGCCAGCAGGCTCTCAGGGGGGGCCTATGGCTACACCTTC. Translated, it gives CASRLSGGAYGYTF.

This chain links TRBV2 with TRBJ1-2, with D uncertain. V was trimmed by 4 bases and J by 4 bases, leaving 16 bases between them. The CDR3 is made up of 15 amino acids. CDR1 and CDR2 (germline): SNHLY, FYNNEI. This CDR3 is CASSGTAAGIYGYTF. The CDR3 nucleotides read TGTGCCAGCAGTGGTACCGCCGCGGGTATCTATGGCTACACCTTC.

The V call is TRBV13, the J call TRBJ1-2, with 8 nucleotides matching TRBD1. Looked up from germline, CDR1 is PRHDT and CDR2 is FYEKMQ (reference sequence). The CDR3 is made up of 14 amino acids. Trimming cost V 5 bases and J 4 bases; bases outside gene matches: 6. The CDR3 nucleotides read TGTGCCAGCAGCCTCCGGACAGGGAGCTATGGCTACACCTTC. It codes for CASSLRTGSYGYTF.

The chain uses TRBV12-3 or TRBV12-4 and TRBJ2-5, with 11 nucleotides matching TRBD2. V lost 4 bases to trimming and J lost 1 base; unmatched junction nucleotides: 5. The CDR3 runs 16 residues. CDR3 coding DNA: TGTGCCAGCAGTTCTGGACTAGCGGGCCCCCAAGAGACCCAGTACTTC. Its protein is CASSSGLAGPQETQYF.